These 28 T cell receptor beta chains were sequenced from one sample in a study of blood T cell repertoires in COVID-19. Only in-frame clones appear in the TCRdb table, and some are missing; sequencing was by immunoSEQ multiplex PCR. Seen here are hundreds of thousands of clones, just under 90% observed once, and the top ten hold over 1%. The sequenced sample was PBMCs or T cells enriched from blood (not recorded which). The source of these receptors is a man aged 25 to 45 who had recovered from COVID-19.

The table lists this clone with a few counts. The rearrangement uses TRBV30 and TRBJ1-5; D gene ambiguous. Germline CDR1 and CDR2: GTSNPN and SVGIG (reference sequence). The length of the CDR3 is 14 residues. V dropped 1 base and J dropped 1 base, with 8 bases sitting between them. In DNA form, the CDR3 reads TGTGCCTGGAGTGGAGGGAACAGCAATCAGCCCCAGCATTTT. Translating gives CAWSGGNSNQPQHF.

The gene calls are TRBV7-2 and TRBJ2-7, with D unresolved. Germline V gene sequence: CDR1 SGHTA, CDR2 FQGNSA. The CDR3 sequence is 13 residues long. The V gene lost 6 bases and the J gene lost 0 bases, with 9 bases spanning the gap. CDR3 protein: CASSGTVSYEQYF. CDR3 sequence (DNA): TGTGCCAGCAGTGGTACAGTCTCCTACGAGCAGTACTTC. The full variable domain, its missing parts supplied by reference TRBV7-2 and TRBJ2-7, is GAGVSQSPSNKVTEKGKDVELRCDPISGHTALYWYRQSLGQGLEFLIYFQGNSAPDKSGLPSDRFSAERTGGSVSTLTIQRTQQEDSAVYLCASSGTVSYEQYFGPGTRLTVT.

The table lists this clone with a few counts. The CDR3 DNA is TGTGCCACCAGCAGAGTGGACAGACTCAATCAGCCCCAGCATTTT. This sequence encodes CATSRVDRLNQPQHF. V usage is TRBV15 and J usage is TRBJ1-5; the D gene is possibly TRBD1 (6 bases). The CDR3 covers 15 residues. Trimming removed 1 base at V and 3 bases at J, with 10 bases between. The V gene's germline CDR1 is LNHNV and CDR2 YYDKDF (reference sequence).

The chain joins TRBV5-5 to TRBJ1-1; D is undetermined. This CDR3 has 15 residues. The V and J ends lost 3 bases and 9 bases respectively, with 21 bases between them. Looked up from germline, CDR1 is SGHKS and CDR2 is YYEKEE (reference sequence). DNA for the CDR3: TGTGCCAGCAGCTCGGACGGCAGTAGCGTAGAGAAAGCTTTCTTT. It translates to CASSSDGSSVEKAFF.

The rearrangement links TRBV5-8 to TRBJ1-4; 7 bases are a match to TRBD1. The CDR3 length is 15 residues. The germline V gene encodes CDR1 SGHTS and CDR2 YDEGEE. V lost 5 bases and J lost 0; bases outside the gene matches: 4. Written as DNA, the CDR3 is TGTGCCAGCAGAACGGGACAGCCAACTAATGAAAAACTGTTTTTT. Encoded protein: CASRTGQPTNEKLFF.

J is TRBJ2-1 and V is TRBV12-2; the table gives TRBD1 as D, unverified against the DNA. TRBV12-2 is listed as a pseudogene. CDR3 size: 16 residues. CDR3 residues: CASRLALRDSYNEQFF. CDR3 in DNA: TGTGCAAGTCGCTTAGCCCTAAGGGACAGCTACAATGAGCAGTTCTTC.

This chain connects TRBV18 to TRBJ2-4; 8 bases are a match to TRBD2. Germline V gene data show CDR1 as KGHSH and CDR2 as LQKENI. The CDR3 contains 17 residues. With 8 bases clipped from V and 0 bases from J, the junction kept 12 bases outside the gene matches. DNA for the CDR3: TGTGCCAGCAGTAGCGGGATCGGTTTTGGAGCCAAAAACATTCAGTACTTC. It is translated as CASSSGIGFGAKNIQYF.

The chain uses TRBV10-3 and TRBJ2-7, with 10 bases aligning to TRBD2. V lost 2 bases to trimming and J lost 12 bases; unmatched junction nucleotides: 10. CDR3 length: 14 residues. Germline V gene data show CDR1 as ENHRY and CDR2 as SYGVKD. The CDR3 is CAISEPKAGGIMYF. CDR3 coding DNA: TGTGCCATCAGTGAGCCAAAAGCGGGGGGGATAATGTACTTC.

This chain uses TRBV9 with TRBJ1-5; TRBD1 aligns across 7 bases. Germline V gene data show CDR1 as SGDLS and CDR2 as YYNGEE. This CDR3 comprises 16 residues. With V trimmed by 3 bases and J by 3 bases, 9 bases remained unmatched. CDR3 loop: CASSARDRDINQPQHF. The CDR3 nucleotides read TGTGCCAGCAGCGCCCGCGACAGGGACATCAATCAGCCCCAGCATTTT.

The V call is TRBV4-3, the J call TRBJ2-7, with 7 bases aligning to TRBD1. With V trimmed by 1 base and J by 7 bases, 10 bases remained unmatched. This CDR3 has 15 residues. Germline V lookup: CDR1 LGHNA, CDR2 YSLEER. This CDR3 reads CASSQVWGQRKEQYF. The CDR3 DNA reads TGCGCCAGCAGCCAAGTTTGGGGACAGAGGAAGGAGCAGTACTTC.

In DNA, the CDR3 is TGTGCCAGCAGCATTCTCCAGACAGGGGGCACAGATACGCAGTATTTT. Translating it yields CASSILQTGGTDTQYF. The V call is TRBV5-6, the J call TRBJ2-3, with 8 positions matching TRBD1. CDR3 length: 16 amino acids. V was pared by 4 bases and J by 1 base, with 8 bases of the junction left unmatched. Germline V gene data show CDR1 as SGHDT and CDR2 as YYEEEE. Full variable domain (remainder filled in from reference TRBV5-6 and TRBJ2-3): DAGVTQSPTHLIKTRGQQVTLRCSPKSGHDTVSWYQQALGQGPQFIFQYYEEEERQRGNFPDRFSGHQFPNYSSELNVNALLLGDSALYLCASSILQTGGTDTQYFGPGTRLTVL.

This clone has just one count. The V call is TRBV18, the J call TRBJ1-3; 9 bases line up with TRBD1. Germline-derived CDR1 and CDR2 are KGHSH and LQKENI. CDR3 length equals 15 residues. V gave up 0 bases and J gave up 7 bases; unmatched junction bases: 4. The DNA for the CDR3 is TGTGCCAGCTCACCACCGGGACAGGGTATGAACACCATATATTTT. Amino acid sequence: CASSPPGQGMNTIYF.

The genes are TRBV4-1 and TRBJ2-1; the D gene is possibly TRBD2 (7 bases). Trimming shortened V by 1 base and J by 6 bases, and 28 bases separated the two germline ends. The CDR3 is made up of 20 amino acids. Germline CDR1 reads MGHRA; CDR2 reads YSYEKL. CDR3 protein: CASSQATGVGLGRGSNEQFF. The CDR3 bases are TGCGCCAGCAGCCAAGCGACAGGCGTGGGCTTAGGGCGGGGGTCCAATGAGCAGTTCTTC.

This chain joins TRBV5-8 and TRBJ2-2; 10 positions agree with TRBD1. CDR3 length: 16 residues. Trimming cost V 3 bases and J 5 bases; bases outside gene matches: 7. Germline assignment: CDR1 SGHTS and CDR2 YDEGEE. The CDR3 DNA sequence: TGTGCCAGCAGCTCGAGGCCGGGACAGGGGACCGGGGAGCTGTTTTTT. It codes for CASSSRPGQGTGELFF. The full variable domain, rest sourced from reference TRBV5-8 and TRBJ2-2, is EAGVTQSPTHLIKTRGQQATLRCSPISGHTSVYWYQQALGLGLQFLLWYDEGEERNRGNFPPRFSGRQFPNYSSELNVNALELEDSALYLCASSSRPGQGTGELFFGEGSRLTVL.

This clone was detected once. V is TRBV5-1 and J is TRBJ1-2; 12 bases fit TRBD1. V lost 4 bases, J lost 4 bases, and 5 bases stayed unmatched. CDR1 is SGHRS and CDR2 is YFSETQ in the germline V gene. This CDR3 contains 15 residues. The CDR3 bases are TGCGCCAGCAGCCAGGGACAGGGGGCGAGCTATGGCTACACCTTC. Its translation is CASSQGQGASYGYTF.

CDR3 coding DNA: TGTGCCAGCAGTTTATCCGGGGGTACCGGGACTTTCGCTTTCTTT. It translates to CASSLSGGTGTFAFF. The J gene is TRBJ1-1, the V gene TRBV28, with a weak D call TRBD1 (5 bases). The CDR3 is 15 residues long. V was cut by 1 base and J by 11 bases, with 20 bases left in between. Germline V gene sequence: CDR1 MDHEN, CDR2 SYDVKM.

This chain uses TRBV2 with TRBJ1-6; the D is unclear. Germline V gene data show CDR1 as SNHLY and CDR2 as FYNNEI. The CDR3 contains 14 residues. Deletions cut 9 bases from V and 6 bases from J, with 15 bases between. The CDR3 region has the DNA TGTGCCAGGGGGTATGTGGACTCTAATTCACCCCTCCACTTT. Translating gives CARGYVDSNSPLHF.

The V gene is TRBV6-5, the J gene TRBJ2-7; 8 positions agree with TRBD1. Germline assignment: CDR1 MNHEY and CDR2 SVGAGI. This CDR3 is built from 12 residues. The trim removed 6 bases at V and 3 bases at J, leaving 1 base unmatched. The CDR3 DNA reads TGTGCCAGCAGAGGACAGGGCTACGAGCAGTACTTC. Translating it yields CASRGQGYEQYF.

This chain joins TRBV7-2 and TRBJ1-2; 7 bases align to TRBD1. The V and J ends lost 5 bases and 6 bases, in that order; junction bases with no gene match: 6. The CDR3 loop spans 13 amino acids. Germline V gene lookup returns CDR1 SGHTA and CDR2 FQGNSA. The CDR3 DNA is TGTGCCAGCAGCCAAACGGACAGGAATGGCTACACCTTC. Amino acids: CASSQTDRNGYTF.

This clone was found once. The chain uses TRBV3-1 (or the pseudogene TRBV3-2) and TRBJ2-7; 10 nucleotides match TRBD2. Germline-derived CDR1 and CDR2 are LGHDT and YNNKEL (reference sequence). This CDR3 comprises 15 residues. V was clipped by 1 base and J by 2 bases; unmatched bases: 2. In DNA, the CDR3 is TGTGCCAGCAGCCAAGTTGGACTAGCGGCCTACGAGCAGTACTTC. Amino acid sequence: CASSQVGLAAYEQYF.

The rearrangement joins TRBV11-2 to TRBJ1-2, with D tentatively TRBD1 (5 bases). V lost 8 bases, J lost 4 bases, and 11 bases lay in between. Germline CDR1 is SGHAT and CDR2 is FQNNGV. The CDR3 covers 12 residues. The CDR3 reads CASGSGAYGYTF. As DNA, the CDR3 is TGTGCCAGCGGTTCTGGGGCCTATGGCTACACCTTC.

The CDR3 DNA follows: TGCGCCAGCAGCTTGGGGGACAGGGTCCGTTACGAGCAGTACTTC. Protein: CASSLGDRVRYEQYF. This chain joins TRBV5-1 and TRBJ2-7; 9 bases are shared with TRBD1. This CDR3 has 15 residues. Per the germline V gene, CDR1 is SGHRS and CDR2 is YFSETQ. J lost 4 bases, V lost 0 bases, and 5 bases had no gene match.

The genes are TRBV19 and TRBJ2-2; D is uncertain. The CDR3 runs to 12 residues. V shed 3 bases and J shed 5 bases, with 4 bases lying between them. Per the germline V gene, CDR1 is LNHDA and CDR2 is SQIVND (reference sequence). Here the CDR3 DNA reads TGTGCCAGTAGTATGCGAACCGGGGAGCTGTTTTTT. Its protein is CASSMRTGELFF.

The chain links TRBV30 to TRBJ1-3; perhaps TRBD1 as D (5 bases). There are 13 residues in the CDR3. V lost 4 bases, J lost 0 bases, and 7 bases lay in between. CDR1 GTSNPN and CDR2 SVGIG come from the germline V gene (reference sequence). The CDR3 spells CAWTRDSGNTIYF. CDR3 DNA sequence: TGTGCCTGGACCAGGGACTCTGGAAACACCATATATTTT.

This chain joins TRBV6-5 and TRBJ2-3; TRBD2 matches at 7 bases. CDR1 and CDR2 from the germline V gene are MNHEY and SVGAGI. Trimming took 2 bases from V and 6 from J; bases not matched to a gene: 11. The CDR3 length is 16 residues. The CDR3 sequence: CASSYRGQLGGDTQYF. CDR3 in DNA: TGTGCCAGCAGTTACAGGGGTCAATTGGGGGGGGATACGCAGTATTTT.

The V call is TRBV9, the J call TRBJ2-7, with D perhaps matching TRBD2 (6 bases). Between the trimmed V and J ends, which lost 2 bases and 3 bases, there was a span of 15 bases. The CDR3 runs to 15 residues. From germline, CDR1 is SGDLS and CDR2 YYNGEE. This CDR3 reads CASSVSVGSNYEQYF. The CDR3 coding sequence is TGTGCCAGCAGCGTTTCGGTCGGGAGCAACTACGAGCAGTACTTC.

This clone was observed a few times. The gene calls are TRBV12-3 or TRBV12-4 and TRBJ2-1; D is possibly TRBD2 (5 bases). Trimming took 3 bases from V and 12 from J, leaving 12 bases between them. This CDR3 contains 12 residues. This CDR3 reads CASSLRVAGQFF. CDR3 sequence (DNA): TGTGCCAGCAGTTTGAGGGTGGCGGGGCAGTTCTTC.

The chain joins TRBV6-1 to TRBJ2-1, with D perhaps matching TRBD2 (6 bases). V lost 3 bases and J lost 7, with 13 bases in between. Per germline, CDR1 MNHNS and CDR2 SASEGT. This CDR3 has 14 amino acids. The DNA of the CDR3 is TGTGCCAGCAGTGATTTTGGGACTTCGAATGAGCAGTTCTTC. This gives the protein CASSDFGTSNEQFF.